A selection of T cell receptor beta chains follows, all from one sample in a study of T cells after yellow fever vaccination. TCRdb called the 5' RACE reads again in MiXCR, with one record for every CDR3 protein. The sample has around 180,000 distinct CDR3 sequences; 5.5% to 7.5% are singletons. Sequenced here: CD4+ T cells sorted from PBMCs, sampled on the day of the first yellow fever vaccination. Receptors originate from a man in his late teens or twenties who received the YFV17D yellow fever vaccine. CDR3s include the opening cysteine and the closing phenylalanine or tryptophan. The order of the fields is J gene, V gene, D gene, clone size, CDR3 DNA, CDR3 protein. D genes are given only for firm matches. Size is omitted from some rows. Given values are once, few, many or a class for expanded clones.

j_gene: TRBJ2-2
v_gene: TRBV7-9
d_gene: .
abundance: many
CDR3nt: TGTGCCAGCAGCTTTCCGGGACACTGGAACACCGGGGAGCTGTTTTTT
CDR3aa: CASSFPGHWNTGELFF

j_gene: TRBJ2-2
v_gene: TRBV6-2/TRBV6-3
d_gene: TRBD1
abundance: many
CDR3nt: TGTGCCAGCAACCCGAGGGGGCGTCTCGGGAACACCGGGGAGCTGTTTTTT
CDR3aa: CASNPRGRLGNTGELFF

j_gene: TRBJ1-4
v_gene: TRBV20-1
d_gene: .
abundance: .
CDR3nt: TGCAGTGCCACGAGAGGGGCAACTAATGAAAAACTGTTTTTT
CDR3aa: CSATRGATNEKLFF

j_gene: TRBJ2-4
v_gene: TRBV6-5
d_gene: .
abundance: many
CDR3nt: TGTGCCAGCAGTTATTCCCTAGACAGGTCGAAAAACATTCAGTACTTC
CDR3aa: CASSYSLDRSKNIQYF

j_gene: TRBJ1-6
v_gene: TRBV5-1
d_gene: TRBD1
abundance: many
CDR3nt: TGCGCCAGCAGCTTGGAATCTCCAGGACAGGGGATTCGGGGCCTTTATAATTCACCCCTCCACTTT
CDR3aa: CASSLESPGQGIRGLYNSPLHF

j_gene: TRBJ2-4
v_gene: TRBV20-1
d_gene: .
abundance: few
CDR3nt: TGCAGTGCTGCCCCGGTTCTCGGAGGAATTCAGTACTTC
CDR3aa: CSAAPVLGGIQYF

j_gene: TRBJ1-5
v_gene: TRBV7-2
d_gene: TRBD1
abundance: .
CDR3nt: TGTGCCAGCAGCCCGGACAGGGCCAATCAGCCCCAGCATTTT
CDR3aa: CASSPDRANQPQHF

j_gene: TRBJ1-1
v_gene: TRBV3-1
d_gene: .
abundance: .
CDR3nt: TGTGCCAGCACCCAAGAGCAGAACACTGAAGCTTTCTTT
CDR3aa: CASTQEQNTEAFF

j_gene: TRBJ1-5
v_gene: TRBV5-1
d_gene: .
abundance: many
CDR3nt: TGCGCCAGCAGCCCTGAGGGCCACAATCAGCCCCAGCATTTT
CDR3aa: CASSPEGHNQPQHF

j_gene: TRBJ1-2
v_gene: TRBV7-2
d_gene: .
abundance: .
CDR3nt: TGTGCCAGCAGCTTAGCTAACGGTGGCTATGGCTACACCTTC
CDR3aa: CASSLANGGYGYTF

j_gene: TRBJ2-1
v_gene: TRBV20-1
d_gene: TRBD2
abundance: .
CDR3nt: TGCAGTGCTAGAATGACTAGCGGATCCAATGAGCAGTTCTTC
CDR3aa: CSARMTSGSNEQFF

j_gene: TRBJ2-5
v_gene: TRBV7-6
d_gene: TRBD1
abundance: .
CDR3nt: TGTGCCAGCAGCCCCAGGGGGCAGGTGGAGACCCAGTACTTC
CDR3aa: CASSPRGQVETQYF

j_gene: TRBJ2-1
v_gene: TRBV20-1
d_gene: .
abundance: .
CDR3nt: TGCAGTGCCTCCCCCTGTGGGTGGAAGTTCTTC
CDR3aa: CSASPCGWKFF

j_gene: TRBJ2-3
v_gene: TRBV27
d_gene: .
abundance: few
CDR3nt: TGTGCCAGCAGTTCCCCAACAGTGGATACGCAGTATTTT
CDR3aa: CASSSPTVDTQYF

j_gene: TRBJ2-5
v_gene: TRBV3-1
d_gene: TRBD2
abundance: few
CDR3nt: TGTGCCTGCAGCTGGCGGGGGGCCCCGTGGGAGACCCAGTACTTC
CDR3aa: CACSWRGAPWETQYF

j_gene: TRBJ2-1
v_gene: TRBV7-3
d_gene: TRBD2
abundance: many
CDR3nt: TGTGCCAGCAACGGGGGGGGAATTTACAATGAGCAGTTCTTC
CDR3aa: CASNGGGIYNEQFF

j_gene: TRBJ1-4
v_gene: TRBV27
d_gene: TRBD1
abundance: many
CDR3nt: TGTGCCAGCAGTCCCCGAAACAGGGGAGAGAATGAAAAACTGTTTTTT
CDR3aa: CASSPRNRGENEKLFF

j_gene: TRBJ1-3
v_gene: TRBV6-5
d_gene: .
abundance: few
CDR3nt: TGTGCCAGCAGTCACCAAAACACCATATATTTT
CDR3aa: CASSHQNTIYF

j_gene: TRBJ2-7
v_gene: TRBV7-3
d_gene: TRBD2
abundance: .
CDR3nt: TGTGCCAGCAGCTGGACGCCGGGGGGCGAGCAGTACTTC
CDR3aa: CASSWTPGGEQYF

j_gene: TRBJ2-5
v_gene: TRBV4-3
d_gene: TRBD2
abundance: many
CDR3nt: TGCGCCAGCAGCCAAGATACTAGCGGGGGGCCCCAGACCCAGTACTTC
CDR3aa: CASSQDTSGGPQTQYF

j_gene: TRBJ1-2
v_gene: TRBV18
d_gene: .
abundance: many
CDR3nt: TGTGCCAGCTCACCAGGACAAGGCGGTTACACCTTC
CDR3aa: CASSPGQGGYTF

j_gene: TRBJ1-1
v_gene: TRBV7-9
d_gene: .
abundance: .
CDR3nt: TGTGCCAGCAGTCGAATGGGTATGACAGGGAACACTGAAGCTTTCTTT
CDR3aa: CASSRMGMTGNTEAFF

j_gene: TRBJ2-3
v_gene: TRBV5-4
d_gene: .
abundance: .
CDR3nt: TGTGCCAGCAGCCAGAATCCGGGACTGAGCACAGATACGCAGTATTTT
CDR3aa: CASSQNPGLSTDTQYF

j_gene: TRBJ2-7
v_gene: TRBV4-3
d_gene: TRBD2
abundance: many
CDR3nt: TGCGCCAGCAGCCCCCTGCCTCGGCTAGCGGAAAGCTACGAGCAGTACTTC
CDR3aa: CASSPLPRLAESYEQYF

j_gene: TRBJ2-7
v_gene: TRBV18
d_gene: .
abundance: .
CDR3nt: TGTGCCAGCTCACCGCCCGGGACGGTGAAAACCTACGAGCAGTACTTC
CDR3aa: CASSPPGTVKTYEQYF

j_gene: TRBJ2-3
v_gene: TRBV7-2
d_gene: .
abundance: .
CDR3nt: TGTGCCAGCAGGTTGGCGGGGGCGACAGATACGCAGTATTTT
CDR3aa: CASRLAGATDTQYF

j_gene: TRBJ2-3
v_gene: TRBV20-1
d_gene: .
abundance: .
CDR3nt: TGCAGTGCTAGAGATCCAGCGATAGATACGCAGTATTTT
CDR3aa: CSARDPAIDTQYF

j_gene: TRBJ2-7
v_gene: TRBV10-3
d_gene: .
abundance: many
CDR3nt: TGTGCCATCACCGTAGGGGAAACAGGCTACGAGCAGTACTTC
CDR3aa: CAITVGETGYEQYF

j_gene: TRBJ2-7
v_gene: TRBV7-2
d_gene: TRBD1
abundance: few
CDR3nt: TGTGCCAGCAGCTTAGCCGGGACAGGGGTCTACGAGCAGTACTTC
CDR3aa: CASSLAGTGVYEQYF

j_gene: TRBJ2-1
v_gene: TRBV20-1
d_gene: TRBD1
abundance: .
CDR3nt: TGCAGTGCTAGAGAACAGGGGACCTACAATGAGCAGTTCTTC
CDR3aa: CSAREQGTYNEQFF

j_gene: TRBJ2-3
v_gene: TRBV6-5
d_gene: TRBD2
abundance: many
CDR3nt: TGTGCCAGCAGTTCCAGCGGGGAAAGCACAGATACGCAGTATTTT
CDR3aa: CASSSSGESTDTQYF

j_gene: TRBJ2-1
v_gene: TRBV6-1
d_gene: TRBD2
abundance: .
CDR3nt: TGTGCCAGCAGACCGGGACTAGGAGTATCCAATGAGCAGTTCTTC
CDR3aa: CASRPGLGVSNEQFF

j_gene: TRBJ2-1
v_gene: TRBV7-9
d_gene: TRBD2
abundance: few
CDR3nt: TGTGCCAGCAGCCCCACGGCGGGGGGGTTGGGTGAGCAGTTCTTC
CDR3aa: CASSPTAGGLGEQFF

j_gene: TRBJ2-5
v_gene: TRBV11-2
d_gene: TRBD2
abundance: .
CDR3nt: TGTGCCAGCAGCGGCCAAACCCGACTAGCGGGGTATCAAGAGACCCAGTACTTC
CDR3aa: CASSGQTRLAGYQETQYF

j_gene: TRBJ2-7
v_gene: TRBV18
d_gene: .
abundance: many
CDR3nt: TGTGCCAGCAGTCCCCGTGGACTACCTTACGAGCAGTACTTC
CDR3aa: CASSPRGLPYEQYF

j_gene: TRBJ2-7
v_gene: TRBV7-2
d_gene: TRBD2
abundance: many
CDR3nt: TGTGCCAGCAGTAGCGGGGGGGCAGCGCAGTACTTC
CDR3aa: CASSSGGAAQYF

j_gene: TRBJ2-7
v_gene: TRBV9
d_gene: .
abundance: many
CDR3nt: TGTGCCAGCAGCGTGACACCGGGACCCTACGAGCAGTACTTC
CDR3aa: CASSVTPGPYEQYF

j_gene: TRBJ2-5
v_gene: TRBV6-5
d_gene: .
abundance: many
CDR3nt: TGTGCCAGCAGTTACTACCAGGGGGAGACCCAGTACTTC
CDR3aa: CASSYYQGETQYF

j_gene: TRBJ1-1
v_gene: TRBV14
d_gene: .
abundance: many
CDR3nt: TGTGCCAGCAGCCTGCTGAGAAACACTGAAGCTTTCTTT
CDR3aa: CASSLLRNTEAFF

j_gene: TRBJ2-2
v_gene: TRBV7-3
d_gene: .
abundance: few
CDR3nt: TGTGCCAGCAGTCCTCGCGGGGGCTTGAACACCGGGGAGCTGTTTTTT
CDR3aa: CASSPRGGLNTGELFF

j_gene: TRBJ2-1
v_gene: TRBV11-2
d_gene: .
abundance: many
CDR3nt: TGTGCCAGCAGCTTAGGACGGTACAATGAGCAGTTCTTC
CDR3aa: CASSLGRYNEQFF

j_gene: TRBJ1-2
v_gene: TRBV5-1
d_gene: .
abundance: many
CDR3nt: TGCGCCAGCAGCTTGGACAGTCCTAACTATGGCTACACCTTC
CDR3aa: CASSLDSPNYGYTF

j_gene: TRBJ1-2
v_gene: TRBV12-3/TRBV12-4
d_gene: .
abundance: .
CDR3nt: TGTGCCAGCAGGTTTCGCGACAGGCCCTATGGCTACACCTTC
CDR3aa: CASRFRDRPYGYTF

j_gene: TRBJ1-6
v_gene: TRBV5-5
d_gene: TRBD1
abundance: .
CDR3nt: TGTGCCAGCAGTCGACAGGGGGCGTTGAATTCACCCCTCCACTTT
CDR3aa: CASSRQGALNSPLHF

j_gene: TRBJ1-1
v_gene: TRBV4-2
d_gene: .
abundance: many
CDR3nt: TGTGCCAGCAGCCAAGGGAGTGGATGGGTTAGAGACACTGAAGCTTTCTTT
CDR3aa: CASSQGSGWVRDTEAFF

j_gene: TRBJ2-3
v_gene: TRBV4-3
d_gene: .
abundance: .
CDR3nt: TGCGCCAGCAGTCGTGCCCACTTAGCGGCTAGCACAGATACGCAGTATTTT
CDR3aa: CASSRAHLAASTDTQYF

j_gene: TRBJ2-5
v_gene: TRBV6-5
d_gene: TRBD2
abundance: many
CDR3nt: TGTGCCAGCAGTTACGAGCCGGGGGGGGAGACCCAGTACTTC
CDR3aa: CASSYEPGGETQYF

j_gene: TRBJ1-6
v_gene: TRBV10-2
d_gene: .
abundance: few
CDR3nt: TGCGCCAGCAGTGCTGACAGTCTCACCCTCCACTTT
CDR3aa: CASSADSLTLHF

j_gene: TRBJ2-3
v_gene: TRBV24-1
d_gene: TRBD1
abundance: few
CDR3nt: TGTGCCACCAGTAATCTTCTTTTTCGATTGCCTAACAGGGGGCTGATCGATACGCAGTATTTT
CDR3aa: CATSNLLFRLPNRGLIDTQYF